The present entry profiles one T cell receptor beta chain with its context. CDR3 size: 16 residues. V lost 8 bases to trimming and J lost 2 bases, with 18 bases between them. CDR1 is MNHEY, CDR2 SMNVEV, per germline (reference sequence). This specimen comes from a study of CD8+ T cells in alopecia areata. The authors extracted RNA and reverse transcribed it into cDNA as the sequencing template. Repertoires were generated with immunoSEQ multiplex PCR, while TCRdb's copy carries only in-frame clones and drops some. Of roughly 180,000 clones listed, around 49% were seen once; the top ten hold around a tenth. Stated treatment: oral pan-JAK inhibitor, 5-10 mg twice daily.

This sequence was found in a human donor with alopecia areata. The chain combines TRBV27 with TRBJ2-2; D unclear. The sequencing used CD8+ T cells sorted from blood, collected between weeks 51 and 52, from a patient treated with tofacitinib. CDR3 sequence reads: CASGFRVTANTGELFF. The CDR3 DNA sequence: TGTGCCAGCGGGTTTCGGGTTACAGCTAACACCGGGGAGCTGTTTTTT.